This TCR beta chain was found in a study of CD8 T cells in Susac syndrome. Turning to the study itself: Sequenced Susac syndrome patients included over 5 with clinically active disease and eight in remission.

Negative isolation yielded the CD8+ and CD4+ T cells, while FACS enriched the TEMRA cells. Reverse transcription of roughly 0.45 to 1 ug RNA was performed with random hexamers. Across 54 Vbeta and 13 Jbeta, TCR beta CDR3 was amplified with immunoSEQ multiplex PCR. Each CDR3 protein is one row after TCRdb ran MiXCR on the immunoSEQ multiplex PCR reads. The sample comprises about 240,000 distinct CDR3 sequences, less than 96% of which are singletons, and about 0.094% rests with the top ten. The CDR3 sequence is 15 residues long. CDR1 is SEHNR, CDR2 FQNEAQ, per germline (reference sequence). V lost 2 bases and J 1 base, leaving 11 bases between the germline ends.

The rearrangement joins TRBV7-9 to TRBJ1-1; D is uncertain. Sequencing was carried out using CD4+ T cells from PBMCs. This clonotype was sampled from a human donor with Susac syndrome. The CDR3 DNA reads as TGTGCCAGCAGCTTAACCCTCGTCCCGAACACTGAAGCTTTCTTT. Residues: CASSLTLVPNTEAFF.